The T cell receptor (beta chain) under discussion was sequenced for a study of blood T cell repertoires in COVID-19. Across the study: Italy, Spain and the United States were the sources of the convalescent and acute COVID-19 samples. PBMCs, B-cell-depleted T cells, or T cells were the source of the cDNA or gDNA that made up the material.

Trimming took 4 bases from V and 4 from J; bases not matched to a gene: 11. Germline CDR1 KGHDR, CDR2 SFDVKD. There are 17 residues in the CDR3. Per the original methods: Reference gene primer amplification gave estimated nucleated cell counts. Measured with immunoSEQ multiplex PCR; TCRdb has only the in-frame clones, and not every one. The V and J calls and clone size were taken over from that table, and D and trimming were inferred from the DNA. The sample records about 280,000 clones, about nine tenths being singletons. The rearrangement uses TRBV24-1 and TRBJ2-5, with 10 bases aligning to TRBD1. This TCR derives from a woman aged 40 to 49 who had recovered from COVID-19. Sequencing input: peripheral blood. CDR3 sequence reads: CATSEGTGAYVGETQYF. CDR3 DNA: TGTGCCACCAGTGAGGGGACAGGGGCTTATGTGGGAGAGACCCAGTACTTC.